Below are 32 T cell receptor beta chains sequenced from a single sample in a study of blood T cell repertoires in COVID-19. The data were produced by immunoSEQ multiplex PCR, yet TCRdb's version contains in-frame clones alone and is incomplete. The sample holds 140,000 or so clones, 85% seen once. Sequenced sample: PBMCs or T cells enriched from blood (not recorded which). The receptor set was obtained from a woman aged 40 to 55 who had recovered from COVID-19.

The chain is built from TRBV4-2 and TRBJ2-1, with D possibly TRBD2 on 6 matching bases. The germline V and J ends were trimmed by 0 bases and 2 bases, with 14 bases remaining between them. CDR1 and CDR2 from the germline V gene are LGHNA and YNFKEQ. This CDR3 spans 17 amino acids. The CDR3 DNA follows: TGTGCCAGCAGCCAAGACGACACGGGAGCCCCCTACAATGAGCAGTTCTTC. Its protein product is CASSQDDTGAPYNEQFF.

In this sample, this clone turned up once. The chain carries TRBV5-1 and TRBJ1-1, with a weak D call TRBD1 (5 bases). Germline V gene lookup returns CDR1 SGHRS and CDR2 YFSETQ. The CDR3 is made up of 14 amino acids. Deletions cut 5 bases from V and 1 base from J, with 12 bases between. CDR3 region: CASSFDGQNTEAFF. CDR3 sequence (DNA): TGCGCCAGCAGTTTTGACGGACAGAACACTGAAGCTTTCTTT.

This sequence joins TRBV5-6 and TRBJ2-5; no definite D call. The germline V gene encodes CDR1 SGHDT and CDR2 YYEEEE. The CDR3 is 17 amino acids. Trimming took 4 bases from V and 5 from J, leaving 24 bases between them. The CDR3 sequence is CASSPPLGRRLQETQYF. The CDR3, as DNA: TGTGCCAGCAGCCCACCCCTGGGTAGAAGACTCCAGGAGACCCAGTACTTC.

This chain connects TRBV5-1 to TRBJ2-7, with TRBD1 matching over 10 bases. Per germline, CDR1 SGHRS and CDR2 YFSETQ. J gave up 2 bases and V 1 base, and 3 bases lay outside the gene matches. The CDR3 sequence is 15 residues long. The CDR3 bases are TGCGCCAGCAGCTTGTGGACAGGGGGGGCCTACGAGCAGTACTTC. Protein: CASSLWTGGAYEQYF.

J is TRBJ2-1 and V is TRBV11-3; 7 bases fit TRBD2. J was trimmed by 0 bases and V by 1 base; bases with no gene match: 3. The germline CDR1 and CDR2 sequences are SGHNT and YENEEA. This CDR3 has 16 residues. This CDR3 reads CASSLGASGSYNEQFF. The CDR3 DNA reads TGTGCCAGCAGCTTAGGGGCTAGCGGCTCCTACAATGAGCAGTTCTTC.

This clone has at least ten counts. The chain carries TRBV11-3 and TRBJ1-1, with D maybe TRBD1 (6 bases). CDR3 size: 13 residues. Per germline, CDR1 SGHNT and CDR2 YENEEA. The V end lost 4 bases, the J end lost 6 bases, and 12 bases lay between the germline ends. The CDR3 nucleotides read TGTGCCAGCAGCTCTACAGGGAGCGCTGAAGCTTTCTTT. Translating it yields CASSSTGSAEAFF.

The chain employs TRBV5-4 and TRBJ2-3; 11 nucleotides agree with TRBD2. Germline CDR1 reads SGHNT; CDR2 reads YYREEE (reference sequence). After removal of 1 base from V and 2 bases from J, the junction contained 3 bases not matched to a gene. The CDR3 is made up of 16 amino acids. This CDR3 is CASSLRTSGSTDTQYF. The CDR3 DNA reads TGTGCCAGCAGCTTGAGGACTAGCGGGTCCACAGATACGCAGTATTTT.

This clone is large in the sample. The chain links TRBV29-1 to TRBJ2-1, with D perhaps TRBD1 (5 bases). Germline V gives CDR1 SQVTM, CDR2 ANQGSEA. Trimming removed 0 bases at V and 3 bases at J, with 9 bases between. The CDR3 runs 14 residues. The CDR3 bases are TGCAGCGTTGAAGATGGGGCAGTCTACAATGAGCAGTTCTTC. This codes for CSVEDGAVYNEQFF.

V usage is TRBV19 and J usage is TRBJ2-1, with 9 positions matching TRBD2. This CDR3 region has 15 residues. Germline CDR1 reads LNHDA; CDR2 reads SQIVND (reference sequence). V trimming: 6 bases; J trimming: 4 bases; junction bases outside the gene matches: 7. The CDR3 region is CASRPLAGVYNEQFF. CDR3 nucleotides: TGTGCCAGTAGGCCTTTAGCGGGGGTTTACAATGAGCAGTTCTTC.

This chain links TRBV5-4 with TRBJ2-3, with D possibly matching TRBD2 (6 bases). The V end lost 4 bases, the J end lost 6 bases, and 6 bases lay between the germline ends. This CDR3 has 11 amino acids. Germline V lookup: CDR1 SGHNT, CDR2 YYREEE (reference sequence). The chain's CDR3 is CASSGGDTQYF. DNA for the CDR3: TGTGCCAGCAGCGGGGGGGATACGCAGTATTTT.

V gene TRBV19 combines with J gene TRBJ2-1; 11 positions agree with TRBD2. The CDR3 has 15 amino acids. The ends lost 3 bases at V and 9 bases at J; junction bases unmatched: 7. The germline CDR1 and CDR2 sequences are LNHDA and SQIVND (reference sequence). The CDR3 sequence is CASSILTSGKAEQFF. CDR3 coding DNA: TGTGCCAGTAGTATCCTGACTAGCGGGAAGGCTGAGCAGTTCTTC.

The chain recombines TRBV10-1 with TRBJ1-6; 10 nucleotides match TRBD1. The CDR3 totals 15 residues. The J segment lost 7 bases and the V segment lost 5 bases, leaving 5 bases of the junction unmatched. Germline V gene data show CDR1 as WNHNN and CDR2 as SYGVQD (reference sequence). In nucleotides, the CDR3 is TGCGCCAGCAGTAAGGACAGGGGGTTAAATTCACCCCTCCACTTT. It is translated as CASSKDRGLNSPLHF.

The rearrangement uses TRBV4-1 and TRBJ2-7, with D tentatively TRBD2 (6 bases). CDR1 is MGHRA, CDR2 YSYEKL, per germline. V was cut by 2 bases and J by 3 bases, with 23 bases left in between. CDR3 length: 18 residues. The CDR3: CASSQYLPSGDTYYEQYF. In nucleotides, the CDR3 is TGCGCCAGCAGCCAATACCTACCATCGGGGGATACGTACTACGAGCAGTACTTC.

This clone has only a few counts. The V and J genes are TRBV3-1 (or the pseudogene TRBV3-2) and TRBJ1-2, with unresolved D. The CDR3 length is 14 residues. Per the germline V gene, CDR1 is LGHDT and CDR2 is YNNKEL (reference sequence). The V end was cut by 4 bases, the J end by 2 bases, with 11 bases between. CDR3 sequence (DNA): TGTGCCAGCAGCCCCAACCGGGAGAACTATGGCTACACCTTC. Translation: CASSPNRENYGYTF.

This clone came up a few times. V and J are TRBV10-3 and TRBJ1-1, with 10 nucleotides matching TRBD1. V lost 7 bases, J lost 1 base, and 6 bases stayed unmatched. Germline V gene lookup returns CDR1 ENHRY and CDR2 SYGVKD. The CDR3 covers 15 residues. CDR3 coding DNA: TGTGCCATCACCTCGACAGGGGGCGGGAACACTGAAGCTTTCTTT. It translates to CAITSTGGGNTEAFF.

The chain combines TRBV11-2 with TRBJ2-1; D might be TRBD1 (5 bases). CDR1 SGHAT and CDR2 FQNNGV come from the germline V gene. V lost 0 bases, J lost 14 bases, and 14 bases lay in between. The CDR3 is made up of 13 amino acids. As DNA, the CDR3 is TGTGCCAGCAGCTTAGAACAGGCGGCGATTAAGTTCTTC. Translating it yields CASSLEQAAIKFF.

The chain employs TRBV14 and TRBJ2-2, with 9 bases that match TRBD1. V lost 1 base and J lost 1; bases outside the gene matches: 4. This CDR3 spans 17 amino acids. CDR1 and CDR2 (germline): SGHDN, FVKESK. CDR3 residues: CASSQVWDRVNTGELFF. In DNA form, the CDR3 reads TGTGCCAGCAGCCAAGTTTGGGACAGGGTGAACACCGGGGAGCTGTTTTTT.

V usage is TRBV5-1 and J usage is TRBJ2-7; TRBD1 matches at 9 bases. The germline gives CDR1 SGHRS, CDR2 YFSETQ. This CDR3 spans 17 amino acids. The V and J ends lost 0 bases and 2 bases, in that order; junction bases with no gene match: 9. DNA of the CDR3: TGCGCCAGCAGCTTGGAGTCGCAGGACAGGGGACCCTACGAGCAGTACTTC. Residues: CASSLESQDRGPYEQYF. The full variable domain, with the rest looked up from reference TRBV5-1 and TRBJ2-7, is KAGVTQTPRYLIKTRGQQVTLSCSPISGHRSVSWYQQTPGQGLQFLFEYFSETQRNKGNFPGRFSGRQFSNSRSEMNVSTLELGDSALYLCASSLESQDRGPYEQYFGPGTRLTVT.

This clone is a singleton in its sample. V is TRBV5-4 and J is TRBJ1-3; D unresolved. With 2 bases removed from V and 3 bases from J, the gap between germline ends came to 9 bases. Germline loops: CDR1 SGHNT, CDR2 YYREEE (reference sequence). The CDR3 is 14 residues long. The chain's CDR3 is CASSFGDLGNTIYF. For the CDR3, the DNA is TGTGCCAGCAGCTTTGGAGACCTTGGAAACACCATATATTTT.

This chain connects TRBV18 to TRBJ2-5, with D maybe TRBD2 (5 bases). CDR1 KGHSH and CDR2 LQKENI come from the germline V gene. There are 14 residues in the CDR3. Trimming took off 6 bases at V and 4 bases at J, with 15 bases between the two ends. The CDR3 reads CASSPSGPVETQYF. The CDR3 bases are TGTGCCAGCTCCCCCAGCGGCCCTGTAGAGACCCAGTACTTC.

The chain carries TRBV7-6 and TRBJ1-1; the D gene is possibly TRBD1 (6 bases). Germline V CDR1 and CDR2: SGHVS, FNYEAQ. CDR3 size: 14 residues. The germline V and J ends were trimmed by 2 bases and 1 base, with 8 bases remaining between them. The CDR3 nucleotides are TGTGCCAGCAGCTTATCAGGGGCGAACACTGAAGCTTTCTTT. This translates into CASSLSGANTEAFF.

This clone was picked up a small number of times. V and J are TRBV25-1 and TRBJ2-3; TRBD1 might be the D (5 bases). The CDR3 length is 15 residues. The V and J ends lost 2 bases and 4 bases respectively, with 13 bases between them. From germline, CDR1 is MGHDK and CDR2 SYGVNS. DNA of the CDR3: TGTGCCAGCAGTGAAGTCCAGGGTTGGGCAGATACGCAGTATTTT. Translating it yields CASSEVQGWADTQYF.

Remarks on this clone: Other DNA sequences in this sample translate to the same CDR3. CDR3 in amino acids: CASSFGTGDQPQHF. CDR3 DNA: TGTGCCAGCAGCTTCGGGACAGGAGATCAGCCCCAGCATTTT. This chain links TRBV7-9 with TRBJ1-5; 8 bases fit TRBD1. The junction had 3 bases not matched to a gene; V was cut back by 3 bases and J by 5 bases. Germline V gene data show CDR1 as SEHNR and CDR2 as FQNEAQ (reference sequence). The CDR3 covers 14 residues. The whole variable domain, filled in from reference TRBV7-9 and TRBJ1-5, reads DTGVSQNPRHKITKRGQNVTFRCDPISEHNRLYWYRQTLGQGPEFLTYFQNEAQLEKSRLLSDRFSAERPKGSFSTLEIQRTEQGDSAMYLCASSFGTGDQPQHFGDGTRLSIL.

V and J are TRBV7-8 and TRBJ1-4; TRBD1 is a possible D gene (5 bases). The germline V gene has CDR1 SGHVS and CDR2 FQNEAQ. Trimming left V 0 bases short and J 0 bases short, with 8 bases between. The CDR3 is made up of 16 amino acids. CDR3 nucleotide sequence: TGTGCCAGCAGCTTAGCCAGGGTCGCAACTAATGAAAAACTGTTTTTT. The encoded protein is CASSLARVATNEKLFF.

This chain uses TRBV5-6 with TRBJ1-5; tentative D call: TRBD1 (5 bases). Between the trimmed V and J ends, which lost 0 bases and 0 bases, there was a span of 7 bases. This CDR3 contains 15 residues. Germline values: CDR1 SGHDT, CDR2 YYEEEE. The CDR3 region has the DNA TGTGCCAGCAGCTTGGGACAGTATAGCAATCAGCCCCAGCATTTT. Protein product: CASSLGQYSNQPQHF. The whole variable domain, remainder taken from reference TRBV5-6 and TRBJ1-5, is DAGVTQSPTHLIKTRGQQVTLRCSPKSGHDTVSWYQQALGQGPQFIFQYYEEEERQRGNFPDRFSGHQFPNYSSELNVNALLLGDSALYLCASSLGQYSNQPQHFGDGTRLSIL.

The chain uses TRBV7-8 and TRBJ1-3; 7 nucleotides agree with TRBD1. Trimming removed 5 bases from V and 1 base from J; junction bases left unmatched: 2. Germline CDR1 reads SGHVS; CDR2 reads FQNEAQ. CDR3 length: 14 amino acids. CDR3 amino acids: CASSRDSSGNTIYF. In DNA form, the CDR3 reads TGTGCCAGCAGCCGGGACAGTTCTGGAAACACCATATATTTT.

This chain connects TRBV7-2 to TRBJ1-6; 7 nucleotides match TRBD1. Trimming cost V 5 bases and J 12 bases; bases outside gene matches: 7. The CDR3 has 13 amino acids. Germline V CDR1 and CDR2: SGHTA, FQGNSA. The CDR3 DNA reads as TGTGCCAGCAGCCCACAGGGGATGCGACCCCTCCACTTT. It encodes CASSPQGMRPLHF.

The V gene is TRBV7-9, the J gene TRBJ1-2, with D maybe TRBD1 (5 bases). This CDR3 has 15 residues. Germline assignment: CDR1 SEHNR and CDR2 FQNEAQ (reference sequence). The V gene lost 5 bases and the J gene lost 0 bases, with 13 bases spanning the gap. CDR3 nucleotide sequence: TGTGCCAGCAGCCGGGGGGAGACAGCTAACTATGGCTACACCTTC. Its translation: CASSRGETANYGYTF.

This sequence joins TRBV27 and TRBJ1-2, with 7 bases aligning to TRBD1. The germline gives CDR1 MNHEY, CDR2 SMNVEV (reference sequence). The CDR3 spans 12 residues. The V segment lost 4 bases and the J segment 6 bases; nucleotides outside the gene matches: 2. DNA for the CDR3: TGTGCCAGCAGTTCGGGACAGAATGGCTACACCTTC. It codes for CASSSGQNGYTF.

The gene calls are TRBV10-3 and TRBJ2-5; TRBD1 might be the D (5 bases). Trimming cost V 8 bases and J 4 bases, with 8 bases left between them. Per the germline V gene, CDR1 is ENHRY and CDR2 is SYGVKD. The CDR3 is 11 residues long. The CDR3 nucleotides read TGTGCCATCGGGGCAGGAGAGACCCAGTACTTC. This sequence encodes CAIGAGETQYF.

The CDR3 DNA is TGTGCCACAGAAAGCACAGATACGCAGTATTTT. Its translation is CATESTDTQYF. V usage is TRBV6-5 and J usage is TRBJ2-3; D gene unclear. This CDR3 contains 11 residues. From germline, CDR1 is MNHEY and CDR2 SVGAGI. Trimming shortened V by 10 bases and J by 0 bases, and 5 bases separated the two germline ends.

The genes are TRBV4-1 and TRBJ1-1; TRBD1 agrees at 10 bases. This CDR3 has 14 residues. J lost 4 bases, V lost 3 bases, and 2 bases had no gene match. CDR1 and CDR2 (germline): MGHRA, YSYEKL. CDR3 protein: CASSQDRGSTEAFF. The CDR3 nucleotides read TGCGCCAGCAGCCAGGACAGGGGGTCCACTGAAGCTTTCTTT.